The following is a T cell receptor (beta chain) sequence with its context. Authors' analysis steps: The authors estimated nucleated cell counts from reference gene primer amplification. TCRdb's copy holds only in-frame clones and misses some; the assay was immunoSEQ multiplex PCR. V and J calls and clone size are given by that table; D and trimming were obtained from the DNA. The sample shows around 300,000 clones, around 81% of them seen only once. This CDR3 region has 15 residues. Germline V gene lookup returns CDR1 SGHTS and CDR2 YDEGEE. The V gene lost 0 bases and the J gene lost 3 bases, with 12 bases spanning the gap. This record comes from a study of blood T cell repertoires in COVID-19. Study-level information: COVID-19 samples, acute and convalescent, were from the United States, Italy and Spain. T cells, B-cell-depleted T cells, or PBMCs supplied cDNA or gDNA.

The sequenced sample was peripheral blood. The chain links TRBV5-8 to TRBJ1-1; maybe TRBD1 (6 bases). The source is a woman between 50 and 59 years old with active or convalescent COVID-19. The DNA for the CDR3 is TGTGCCAGCAGCTTGGACCCGGGGGGCGACACTGAAGCTTTCTTT. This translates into CASSLDPGGDTEAFF. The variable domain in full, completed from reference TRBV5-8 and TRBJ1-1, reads EAGVTQSPTHLIKTRGQQATLRCSPISGHTSVYWYQQALGLGLQFLLWYDEGEERNRGNFPPRFSGRQFPNYSSELNVNALELEDSALYLCASSLDPGGDTEAFFGQGTRLTVV.